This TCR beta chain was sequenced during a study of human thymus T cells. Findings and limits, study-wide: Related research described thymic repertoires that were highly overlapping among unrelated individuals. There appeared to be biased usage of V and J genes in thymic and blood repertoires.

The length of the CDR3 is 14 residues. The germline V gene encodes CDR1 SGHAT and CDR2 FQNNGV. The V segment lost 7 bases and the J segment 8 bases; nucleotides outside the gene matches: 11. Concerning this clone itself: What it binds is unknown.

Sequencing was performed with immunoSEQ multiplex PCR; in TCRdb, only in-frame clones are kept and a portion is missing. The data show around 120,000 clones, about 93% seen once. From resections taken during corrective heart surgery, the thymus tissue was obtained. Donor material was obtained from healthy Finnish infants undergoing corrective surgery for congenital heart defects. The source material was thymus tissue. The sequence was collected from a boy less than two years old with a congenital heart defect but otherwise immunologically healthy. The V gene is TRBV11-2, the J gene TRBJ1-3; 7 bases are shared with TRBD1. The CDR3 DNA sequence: TGTGCCAGCACCCAGGGGGGTAGGGGTGACACCATATATTTT. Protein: CASTQGGRGDTIYF.